Given below is one T cell receptor (beta chain) in context. Method: immunoSEQ multiplex PCR; TCRdb's copy keeps in-frame clones and lacks some. This table has a few hundred thousand clones, less than 95% appearing once. This specimen belongs to a study of Ad26.COV2.S vaccination and SARS-CoV-2 variants. Background on the study: Ad26.COV2.S arm of COV1001 included the donor. Intramuscular Ad26.COV2.S doses were given once or twice, 56 days apart.

The germline V and J ends were trimmed by 4 bases and 4 bases, with 10 bases remaining between them. The CDR3 length is 13 residues. Germline values: CDR1 MNHEY, CDR2 SVGEGT. Indicated treatment: roughly 18 received Ad26.COV2.S at low or high dose, single or two shots; about 5 received placebo; per-sample allocation not given. Specimen acquisition occurred on day 63 following the initial vaccine or placebo injection. The chain uses TRBV6-2 or TRBV6-3 and TRBJ1-2; a weak D match, TRBD1 (6 bases). The sample here was peripheral blood, taken in a trial of Ad26.COV2.S vaccine versus placebo. The source of this sequence is a person between 18 and 59 years old who received the Ad26.COV2.S COVID-19 vaccine or a placebo. As DNA, the CDR3 is TGTGCCAGCAGTTGGGACAAGATCTATGGCTACACCTTC. It translates to CASSWDKIYGYTF.